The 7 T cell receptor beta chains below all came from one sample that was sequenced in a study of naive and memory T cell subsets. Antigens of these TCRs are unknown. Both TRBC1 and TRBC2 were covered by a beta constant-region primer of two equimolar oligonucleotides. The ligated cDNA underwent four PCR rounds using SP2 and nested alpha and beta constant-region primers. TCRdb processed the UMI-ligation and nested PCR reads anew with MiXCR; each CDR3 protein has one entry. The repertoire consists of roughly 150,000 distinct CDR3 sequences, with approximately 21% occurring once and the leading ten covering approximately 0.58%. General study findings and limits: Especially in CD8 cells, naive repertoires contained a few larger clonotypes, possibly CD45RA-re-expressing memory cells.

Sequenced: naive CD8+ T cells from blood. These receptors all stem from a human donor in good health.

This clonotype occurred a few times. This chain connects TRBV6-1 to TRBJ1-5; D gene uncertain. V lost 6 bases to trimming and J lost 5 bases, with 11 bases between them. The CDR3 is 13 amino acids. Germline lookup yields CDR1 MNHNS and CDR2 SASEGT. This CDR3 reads CASRELADQPQHF. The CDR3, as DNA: TGTGCCAGCAGGGAGCTGGCGGATCAGCCCCAGCATTTT.

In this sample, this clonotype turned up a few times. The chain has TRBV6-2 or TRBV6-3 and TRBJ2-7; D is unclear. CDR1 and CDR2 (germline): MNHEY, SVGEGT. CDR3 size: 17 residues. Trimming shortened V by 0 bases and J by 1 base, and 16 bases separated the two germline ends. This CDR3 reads CASSYSPAVGLSYEQYF. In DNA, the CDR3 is TGTGCCAGCAGTTACTCGCCGGCAGTGGGATTATCCTACGAGCAGTACTTC.

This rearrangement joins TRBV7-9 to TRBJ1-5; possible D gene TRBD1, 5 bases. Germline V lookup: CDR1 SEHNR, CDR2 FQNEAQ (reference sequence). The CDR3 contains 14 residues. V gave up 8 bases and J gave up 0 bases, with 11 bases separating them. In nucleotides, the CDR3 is TGTGCCAGCCAAGGGGAAAGTAGCAATCAGCCCCAGCATTTT. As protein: CASQGESSNQPQHF. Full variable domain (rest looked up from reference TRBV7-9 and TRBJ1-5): DTGVSQNPRHKITKRGQNVTFRCDPISEHNRLYWYRQTLGQGPEFLTYFQNEAQLEKSRLLSDRFSAERPKGSFSTLEIQRTEQGDSAMYLCASQGESSNQPQHFGDGTRLSIL.

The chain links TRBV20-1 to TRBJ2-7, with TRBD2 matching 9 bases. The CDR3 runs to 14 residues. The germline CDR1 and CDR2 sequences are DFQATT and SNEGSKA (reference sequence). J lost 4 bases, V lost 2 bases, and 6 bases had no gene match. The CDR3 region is CSARMAGGPYEQYF. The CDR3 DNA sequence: TGCAGTGCTAGAATGGCGGGAGGGCCTTACGAGCAGTACTTC.

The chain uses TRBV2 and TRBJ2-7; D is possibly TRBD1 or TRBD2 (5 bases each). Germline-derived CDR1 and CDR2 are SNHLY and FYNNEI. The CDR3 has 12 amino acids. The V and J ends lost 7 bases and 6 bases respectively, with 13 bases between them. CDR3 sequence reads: CASTGAFAEQYF. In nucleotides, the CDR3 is TGTGCCAGCACCGGGGCCTTCGCCGAGCAGTACTTC.

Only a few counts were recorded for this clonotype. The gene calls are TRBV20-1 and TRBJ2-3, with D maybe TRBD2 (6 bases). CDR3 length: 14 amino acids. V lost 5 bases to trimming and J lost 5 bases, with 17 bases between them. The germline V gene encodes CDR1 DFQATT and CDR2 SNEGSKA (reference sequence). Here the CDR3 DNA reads TGCAGTGCTCTTAGCGGAGCGTTGGAAGATACGCAGTATTTT. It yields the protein CSALSGALEDTQYF.

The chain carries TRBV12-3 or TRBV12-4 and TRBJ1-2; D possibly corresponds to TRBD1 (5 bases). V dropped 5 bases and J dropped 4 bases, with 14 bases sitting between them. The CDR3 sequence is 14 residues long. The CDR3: CASSPAKGPYGYTF. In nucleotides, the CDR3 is TGTGCCAGCAGTCCGGCAAAGGGGCCCTATGGCTACACCTTC.